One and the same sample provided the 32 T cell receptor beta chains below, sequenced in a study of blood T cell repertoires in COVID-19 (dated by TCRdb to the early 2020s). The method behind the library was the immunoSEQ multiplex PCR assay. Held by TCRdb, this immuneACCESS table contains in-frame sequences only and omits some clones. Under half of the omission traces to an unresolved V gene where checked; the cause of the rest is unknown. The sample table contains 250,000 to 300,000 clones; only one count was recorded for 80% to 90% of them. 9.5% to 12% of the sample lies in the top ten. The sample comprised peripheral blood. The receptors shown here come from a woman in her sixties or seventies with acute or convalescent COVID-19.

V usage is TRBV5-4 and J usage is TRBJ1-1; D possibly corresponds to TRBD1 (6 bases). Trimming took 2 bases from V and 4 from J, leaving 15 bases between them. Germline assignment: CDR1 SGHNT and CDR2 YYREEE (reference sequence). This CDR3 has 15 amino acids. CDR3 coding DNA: TGTGCCAGCAGCTTAACGCCGGACAGAACCACTGAAGCTTTCTTT. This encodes CASSLTPDRTTEAFF. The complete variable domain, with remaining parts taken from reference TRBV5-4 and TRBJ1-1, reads ETGVTQSPTHLIKTRGQQVTLRCSSQSGHNTVSWYQQALGQGPQFIFQYYREEENGRGNFPPRFSGLQFPNYSSELNVNALELDDSALYLCASSLTPDRTTEAFFGQGTRLTVV.

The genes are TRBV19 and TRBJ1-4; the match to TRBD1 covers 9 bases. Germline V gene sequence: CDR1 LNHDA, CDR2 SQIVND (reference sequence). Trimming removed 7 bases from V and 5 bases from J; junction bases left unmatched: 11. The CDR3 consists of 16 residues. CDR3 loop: CASTEGTGLRNEKLFF. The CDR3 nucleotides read TGTGCCAGTACCGAGGGGACAGGGCTTCGGAATGAAAAACTGTTTTTT. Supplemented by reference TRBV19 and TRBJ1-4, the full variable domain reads DGGITQSPKYLFRKEGQNVTLSCEQNLNHDAMYWYRQDPGQGLRLIYYSQIVNDFQKGDIAEGYSVSREKKESFPLTVTSAQKNPTAFYLCASTEGTGLRNEKLFFGSGTQLSVL.

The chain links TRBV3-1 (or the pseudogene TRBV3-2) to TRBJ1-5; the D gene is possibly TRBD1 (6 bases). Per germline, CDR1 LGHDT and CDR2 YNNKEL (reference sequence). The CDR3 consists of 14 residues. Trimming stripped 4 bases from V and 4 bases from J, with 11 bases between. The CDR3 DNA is TGTGCCAGCAGCCGAGACAGGACTAATCAGCCCCAGCATTTT. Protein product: CASSRDRTNQPQHF.

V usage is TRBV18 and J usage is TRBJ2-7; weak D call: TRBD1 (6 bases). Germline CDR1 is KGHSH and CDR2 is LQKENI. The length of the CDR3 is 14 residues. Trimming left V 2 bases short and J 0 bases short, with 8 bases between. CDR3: CASSPLQGSYEQYF. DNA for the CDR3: TGTGCCAGCTCACCATTACAGGGCTCCTACGAGCAGTACTTC.

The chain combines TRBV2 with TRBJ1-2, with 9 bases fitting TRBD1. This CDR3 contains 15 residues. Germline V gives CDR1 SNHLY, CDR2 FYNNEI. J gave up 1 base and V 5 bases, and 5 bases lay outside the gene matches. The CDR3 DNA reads TGTGCCAGCAGTTCACCGGGACAGGGTAACTATGGCTACACCTTC. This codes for CASSSPGQGNYGYTF. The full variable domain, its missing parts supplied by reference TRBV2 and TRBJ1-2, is EPEVTQTPSHQVTQMGQEVILRCVPISNHLYFYWYRQILGQKVEFLVSFYNNEISEKSEIFDDQFSVERPDGSNFTLKIRSTKLEDSAMYFCASSSPGQGNYGYTFGSGTRLTVV.

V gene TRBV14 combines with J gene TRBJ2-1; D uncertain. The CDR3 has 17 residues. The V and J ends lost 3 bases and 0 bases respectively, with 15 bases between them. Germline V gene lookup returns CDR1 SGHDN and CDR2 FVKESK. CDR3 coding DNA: TGTGCCAGCAGCCACCTCGTAATTGCTAGCTCCTACAATGAGCAGTTCTTC. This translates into CASSHLVIASSYNEQFF.

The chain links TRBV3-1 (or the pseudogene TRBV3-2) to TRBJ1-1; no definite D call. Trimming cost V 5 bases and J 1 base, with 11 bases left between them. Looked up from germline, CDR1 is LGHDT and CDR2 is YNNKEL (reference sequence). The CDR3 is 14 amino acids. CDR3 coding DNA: TGTGCCAGCAGCTTGGCGGGGAGGAACACTGAAGCTTTCTTT. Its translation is CASSLAGRNTEAFF.

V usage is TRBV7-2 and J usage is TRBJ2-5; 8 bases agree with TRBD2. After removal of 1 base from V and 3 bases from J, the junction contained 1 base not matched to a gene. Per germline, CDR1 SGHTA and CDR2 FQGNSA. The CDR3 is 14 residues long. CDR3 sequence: CASSLELAEETQYF. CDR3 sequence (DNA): TGTGCCAGCAGCTTAGAACTAGCGGAAGAGACCCAGTACTTC.

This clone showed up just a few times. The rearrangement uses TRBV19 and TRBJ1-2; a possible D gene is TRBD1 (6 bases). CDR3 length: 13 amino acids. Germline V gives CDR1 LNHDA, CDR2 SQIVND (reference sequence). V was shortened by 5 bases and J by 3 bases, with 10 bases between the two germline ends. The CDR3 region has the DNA TGTGCCAGTAGTTTCAGGGGACACTATGGCTACACCTTC. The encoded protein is CASSFRGHYGYTF.

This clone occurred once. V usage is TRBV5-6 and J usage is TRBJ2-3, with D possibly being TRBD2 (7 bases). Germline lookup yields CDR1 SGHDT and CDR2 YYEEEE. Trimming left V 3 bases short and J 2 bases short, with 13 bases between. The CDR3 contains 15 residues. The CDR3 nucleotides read TGTGCCAGCAGCTGGCGGGGGCCTACCACAGATACGCAGTATTTT. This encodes CASSWRGPTTDTQYF.

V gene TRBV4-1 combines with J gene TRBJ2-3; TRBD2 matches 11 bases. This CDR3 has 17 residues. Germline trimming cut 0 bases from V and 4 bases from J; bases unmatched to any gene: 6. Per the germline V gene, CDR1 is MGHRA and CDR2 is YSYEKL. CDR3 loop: CASSQESLAGGADTQYF. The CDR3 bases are TGCGCCAGCAGCCAAGAAAGCCTAGCGGGGGGAGCAGATACGCAGTATTTT.

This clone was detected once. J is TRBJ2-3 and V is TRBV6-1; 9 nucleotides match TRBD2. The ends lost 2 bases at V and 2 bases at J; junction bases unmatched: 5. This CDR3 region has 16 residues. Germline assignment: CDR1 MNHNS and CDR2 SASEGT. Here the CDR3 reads CASSEISGGLTDTQYF. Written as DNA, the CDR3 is TGTGCCAGCAGTGAAATAAGCGGGGGGCTCACAGATACGCAGTATTTT.

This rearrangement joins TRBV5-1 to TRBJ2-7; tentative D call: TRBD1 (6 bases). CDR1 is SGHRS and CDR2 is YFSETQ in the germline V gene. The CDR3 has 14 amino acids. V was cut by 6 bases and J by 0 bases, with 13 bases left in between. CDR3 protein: CASTAGATSYEQYF. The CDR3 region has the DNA TGCGCCAGCACAGCAGGGGCGACCTCCTACGAGCAGTACTTC.

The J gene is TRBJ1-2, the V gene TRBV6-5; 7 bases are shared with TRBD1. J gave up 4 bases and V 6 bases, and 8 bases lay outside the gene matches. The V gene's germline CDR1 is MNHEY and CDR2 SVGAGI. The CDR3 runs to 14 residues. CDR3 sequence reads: CASRVSGTAYGYTF. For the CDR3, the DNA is TGTGCCAGCAGAGTTTCAGGGACAGCCTATGGCTACACCTTC.

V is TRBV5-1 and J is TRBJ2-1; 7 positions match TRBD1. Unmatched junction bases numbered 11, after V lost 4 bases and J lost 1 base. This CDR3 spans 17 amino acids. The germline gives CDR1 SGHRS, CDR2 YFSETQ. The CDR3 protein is CASSGGSQGVSYNEQFF. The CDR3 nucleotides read TGCGCCAGCAGCGGAGGTTCCCAGGGGGTGTCCTACAATGAGCAGTTCTTC.

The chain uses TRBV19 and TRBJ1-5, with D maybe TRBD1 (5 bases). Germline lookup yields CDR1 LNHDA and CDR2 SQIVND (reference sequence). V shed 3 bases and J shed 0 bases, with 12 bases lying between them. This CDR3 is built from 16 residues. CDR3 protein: CASSIRDSNSNQPQHF. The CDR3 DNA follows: TGTGCCAGTAGTATCCGGGACTCCAATAGCAATCAGCCCCAGCATTTT.

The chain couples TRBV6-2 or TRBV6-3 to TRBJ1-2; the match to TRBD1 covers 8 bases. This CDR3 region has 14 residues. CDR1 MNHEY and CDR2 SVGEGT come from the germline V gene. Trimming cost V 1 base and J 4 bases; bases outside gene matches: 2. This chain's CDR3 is CASSYLGTGYGYTF. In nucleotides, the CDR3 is TGTGCCAGCAGTTACTTGGGGACAGGCTATGGCTACACCTTC.

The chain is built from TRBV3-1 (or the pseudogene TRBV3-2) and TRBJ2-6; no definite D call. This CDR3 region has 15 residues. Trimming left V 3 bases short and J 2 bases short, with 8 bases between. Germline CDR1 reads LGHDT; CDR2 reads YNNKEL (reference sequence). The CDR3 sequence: CASSQGSTGANVLTF. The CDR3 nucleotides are TGTGCCAGCAGCCAGGGCAGTACTGGGGCCAACGTCCTGACTTTC.

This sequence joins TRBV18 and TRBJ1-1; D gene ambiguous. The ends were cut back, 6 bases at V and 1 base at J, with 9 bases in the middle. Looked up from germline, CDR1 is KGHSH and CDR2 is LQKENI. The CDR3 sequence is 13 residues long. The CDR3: CASSGRQNTEAFF. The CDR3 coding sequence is TGTGCCAGCTCGGGCAGGCAGAACACTGAAGCTTTCTTT.

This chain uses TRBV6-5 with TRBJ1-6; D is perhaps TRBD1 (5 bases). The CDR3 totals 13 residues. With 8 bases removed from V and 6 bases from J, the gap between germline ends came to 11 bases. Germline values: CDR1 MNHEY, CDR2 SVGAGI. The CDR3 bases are TGTGCCAGCCGGAGGGGTCTTAATTCACCCCTCCACTTT. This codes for CASRRGLNSPLHF.

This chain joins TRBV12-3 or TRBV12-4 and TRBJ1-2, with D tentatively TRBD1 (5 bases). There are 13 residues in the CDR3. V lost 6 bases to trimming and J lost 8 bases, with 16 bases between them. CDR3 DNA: TGTGCCAGCAGCGGCATCGCGGGGGACGGCTACACCTTC. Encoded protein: CASSGIAGDGYTF.

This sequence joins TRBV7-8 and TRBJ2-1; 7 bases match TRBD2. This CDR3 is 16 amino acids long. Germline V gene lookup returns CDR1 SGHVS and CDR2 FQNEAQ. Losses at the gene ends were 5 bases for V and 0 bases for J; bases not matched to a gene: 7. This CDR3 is CASSPFGGSSYNEQFF. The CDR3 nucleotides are TGTGCCAGCAGCCCCTTCGGGGGGAGCTCCTACAATGAGCAGTTCTTC.

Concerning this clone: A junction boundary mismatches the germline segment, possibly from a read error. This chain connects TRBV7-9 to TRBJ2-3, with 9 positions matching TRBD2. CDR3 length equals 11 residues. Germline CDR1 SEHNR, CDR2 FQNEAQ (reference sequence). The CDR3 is CASSPGTSPHF. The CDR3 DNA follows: TGTGCCAGCAGCCCCGGGACTAGCCCCCACTTT. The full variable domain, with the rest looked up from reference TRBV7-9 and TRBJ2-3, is DTGVSQNPRHKITKRGQNVTFRCDPISEHNRLYWYRQTLGQGPEFLTYFQNEAQLEKSRLLSDRFSAERPKGSFSTLEIQRTEQGDSAMYLCASSPGTSPHFGPGTRLTVL.

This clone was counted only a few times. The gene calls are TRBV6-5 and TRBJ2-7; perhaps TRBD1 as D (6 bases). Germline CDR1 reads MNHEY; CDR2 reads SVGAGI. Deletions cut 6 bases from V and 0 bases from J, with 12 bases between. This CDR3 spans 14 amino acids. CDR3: CASRLTGSSYEQYF. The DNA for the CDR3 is TGTGCCAGCAGGCTAACAGGGAGCTCCTACGAGCAGTACTTC.

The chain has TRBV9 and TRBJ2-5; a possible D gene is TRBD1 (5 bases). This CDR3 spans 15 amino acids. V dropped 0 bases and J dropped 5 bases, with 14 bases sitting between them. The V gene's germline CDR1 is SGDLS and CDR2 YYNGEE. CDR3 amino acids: CASSVDTGKGETQYF. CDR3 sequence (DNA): TGTGCCAGCAGCGTAGACACAGGCAAAGGGGAGACCCAGTACTTC.

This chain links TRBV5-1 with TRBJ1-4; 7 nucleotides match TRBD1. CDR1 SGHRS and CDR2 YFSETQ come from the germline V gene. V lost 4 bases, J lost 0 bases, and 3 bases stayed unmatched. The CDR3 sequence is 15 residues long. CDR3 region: CASSPGGATNEKLFF. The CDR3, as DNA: TGCGCCAGCAGCCCAGGGGGTGCAACTAATGAAAAACTGTTTTTT.

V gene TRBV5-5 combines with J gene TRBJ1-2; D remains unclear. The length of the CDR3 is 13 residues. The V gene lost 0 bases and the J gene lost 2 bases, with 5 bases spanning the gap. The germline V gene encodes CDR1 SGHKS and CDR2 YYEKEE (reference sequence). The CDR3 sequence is CASSLGENYGYTF. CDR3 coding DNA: TGTGCCAGCAGCTTGGGAGAAAACTATGGCTACACCTTC. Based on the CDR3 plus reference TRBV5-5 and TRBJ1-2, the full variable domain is DAGVTQSPTHLIKTRGQQVTLRCSPISGHKSVSWYQQVLGQGPQFIFQYYEKEERGRGNFPDRFSARQFPNYSSELNVNALLLGDSALYLCASSLGENYGYTFGSGTRLTVV.

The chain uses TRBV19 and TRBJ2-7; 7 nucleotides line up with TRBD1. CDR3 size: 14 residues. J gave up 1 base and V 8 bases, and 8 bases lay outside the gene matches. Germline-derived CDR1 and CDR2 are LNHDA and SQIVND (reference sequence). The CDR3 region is CASAPRQGSYEQYF. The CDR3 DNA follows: TGTGCCAGTGCCCCCCGACAGGGATCCTACGAGCAGTACTTC.

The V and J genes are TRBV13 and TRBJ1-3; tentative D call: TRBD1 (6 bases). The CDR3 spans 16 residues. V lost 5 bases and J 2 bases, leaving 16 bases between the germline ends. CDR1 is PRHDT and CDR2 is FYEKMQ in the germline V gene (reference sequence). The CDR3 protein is CASSELGGRAGNTIYF. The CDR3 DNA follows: TGTGCCAGCAGCGAATTAGGGGGTCGGGCTGGAAACACCATATATTTT.

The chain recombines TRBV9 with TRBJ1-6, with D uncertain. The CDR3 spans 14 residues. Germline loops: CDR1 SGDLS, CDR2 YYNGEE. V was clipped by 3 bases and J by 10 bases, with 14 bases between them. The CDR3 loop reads CASSGGLYGSPLHF. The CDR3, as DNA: TGTGCCAGCAGCGGTGGACTCTATGGGTCACCCCTCCACTTT.

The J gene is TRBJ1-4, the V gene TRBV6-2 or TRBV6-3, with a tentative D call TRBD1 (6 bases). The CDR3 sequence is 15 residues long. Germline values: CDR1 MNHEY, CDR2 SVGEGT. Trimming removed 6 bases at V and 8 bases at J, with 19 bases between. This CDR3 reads CASSSRTVVREKLFF. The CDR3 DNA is TGTGCCAGCAGCTCGCGGACAGTCGTAAGGGAAAAACTGTTTTTT.

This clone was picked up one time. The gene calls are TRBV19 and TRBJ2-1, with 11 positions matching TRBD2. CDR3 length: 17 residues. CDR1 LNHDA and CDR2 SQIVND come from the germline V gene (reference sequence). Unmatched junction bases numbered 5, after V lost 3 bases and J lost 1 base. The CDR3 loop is CASSMFSGGASYNEQFF. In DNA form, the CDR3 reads TGTGCCAGTAGTATGTTTAGCGGGGGGGCATCCTACAATGAGCAGTTCTTC.